One and the same sample provided the 19 T cell receptor beta chains below, sequenced in a study of identical twins (dated by TCRdb to 2016 to 2018). Receptor libraries were prepared by 5' RACE. Instrument used: Illumina HiSeq 2000. TCRdb's own reprocessing of the public reads used fastp at Q25 and MiXCR and kept productive beta chains. Each record represents a unique CDR3 protein, reported with the most common genes and DNA among its rows. The sample table shows more than 600,000 distinct CDR3 sequences, and about 20% are seen once. Jointly, the top ten make up around 13% of the sample. These same records also appear under a second study, on T cells expressing NK-cell markers.

The material sequenced was PBMCs. These receptors were obtained from a woman younger than 35 in good health.

This clonotype was picked up a small number of times. The chain employs TRBV20-1 and TRBJ2-3, with a possible D match to TRBD2 (5 bases). The CDR3 sequence is 13 residues long. With 0 bases removed from V and 9 bases from J, the gap between germline ends came to 13 bases. Germline V gene sequence: CDR1 DFQATT, CDR2 SNEGSKA (reference sequence). Here the CDR3 DNA reads TGCAGTGCTAGAGATGGGGAGTCAGGAACGCAGTATTTT. Translated: CSARDGESGTQYF.

This clonotype appeared a few times. J is TRBJ2-1 and V is TRBV7-9; possible D gene TRBD2, 5 bases. V gave up 5 bases and J gave up 8 bases, with 22 bases separating them. CDR3 length: 16 amino acids. CDR1 SEHNR and CDR2 FQNEAQ come from the germline V gene (reference sequence). CDR3 bases: TGTGCCAGCAGCCCCCGCGGCGGAGGCCCCGGCGATGAGCAGTTCTTC. Residues: CASSPRGGGPGDEQFF.

This chain connects TRBV4-1 to TRBJ1-5; 9 positions match TRBD1. The CDR3 sequence is 17 residues long. J lost 4 bases, V lost 3 bases, and 10 bases had no gene match. The germline CDR1 and CDR2 sequences are MGHRA and YSYEKL. CDR3 in DNA: TGCGCCAGCAGCCATACGCCGGGACAGGGACCGAATCAGCCCCAGCATTTT. Its translation: CASSHTPGQGPNQPQHF.

The chain combines TRBV5-1 with TRBJ1-2; tentatively, D is TRBD1 (6 bases). The ends were cut back, 3 bases at V and 9 bases at J, with 21 bases in the middle. The CDR3 sequence is 15 residues long. Germline CDR1 is SGHRS and CDR2 is YFSETQ. CDR3 region: CASSSTPGHNGRYTF. CDR3 coding DNA: TGCGCCAGCAGCTCCACGCCGGGACACAACGGCCGCTACACCTTC.

CDR3 sequence reads: CAISEWDRSNEQFF. The CDR3 DNA follows: TGTGCCATCAGTGAATGGGACAGGTCCAATGAGCAGTTCTTC. The rearrangement uses TRBV10-3 and TRBJ2-1, with 8 positions matching TRBD1. CDR3 length: 14 amino acids. The germline V gene encodes CDR1 ENHRY and CDR2 SYGVKD. The ends lost 3 bases at V and 6 bases at J; junction bases unmatched: 4.

This clonotype was observed a handful of times. The genes are TRBV12-3 or TRBV12-4 and TRBJ1-6, with no clear D. V gave up 3 bases and J gave up 10 bases, with 16 bases separating them. The CDR3 runs 15 residues. The CDR3 DNA reads as TGTGCCAGCAGTTTGGGCCCCCGGGTTGGGTCACCCCTCCACTTT. It translates to CASSLGPRVGSPLHF.

A few counts support this clonotype. The chain combines TRBV12-5 with TRBJ2-7; the match to TRBD2 covers 7 bases. The CDR3 length is 17 residues. Trimming cost V 4 bases and J 3 bases; bases outside gene matches: 15. Germline assignment: CDR1 LGHNT and CDR2 FRNRAP. The CDR3 region has the DNA TGTGCTAGTGGTTGGCGACTAGCCCAAGCTTCTCACTACGAGCAGTACTTC. It specifies CASGWRLAQASHYEQYF.

This clonotype was found a few times. The chain links TRBV4-2 to TRBJ2-3, with 10 bases fitting TRBD2. Unmatched junction bases numbered 5, after V lost 1 base and J lost 4 bases. Per the germline V gene, CDR1 is LGHNA and CDR2 is YNFKEQ. This CDR3 region has 16 residues. The CDR3 sequence: CASSQASGGGADTQYF. As DNA, the CDR3 is TGTGCCAGCAGCCAAGCCAGCGGGGGGGGCGCAGATACGCAGTATTTT.

The rearrangement links TRBV6-5 to TRBJ1-2; 7 bases match TRBD1. V dropped 5 bases and J dropped 3; count of bases not matched to a gene: 6. Germline CDR1 reads MNHEY; CDR2 reads SVGAGI. The CDR3 has 14 amino acids. This chain's CDR3 is CASSLRQGDYGYTF. The CDR3 region has the DNA TGTGCCAGCAGTCTACGACAGGGCGACTATGGCTACACCTTC.

This clonotype was picked up a small number of times. This CDR3 reads CASGTSGNYEQYF. The CDR3 region has the DNA TGTGCCAGCGGCACTAGCGGGAACTACGAGCAGTACTTC. The chain has TRBV6-1 and TRBJ2-7; 10 bases map to TRBD2. CDR1 is MNHNS and CDR2 is SASEGT in the germline V gene. After removal of 8 bases from V and 3 bases from J, the junction contained 4 bases not matched to a gene. This CDR3 region has 13 residues.

CDR3 in amino acids: CASSLWGSELARDEQYF. DNA of the CDR3: TGTGCCAGCAGCTTGTGGGGGTCGGAACTAGCTCGCGACGAGCAGTACTTC. The gene calls are TRBV5-4 and TRBJ2-7; D possibly corresponds to TRBD2 (6 bases). The CDR3 is 17 residues long. Trimming pared 1 base from V and 5 bases from J, leaving 22 bases between. Germline V gives CDR1 SGHNT, CDR2 YYREEE (reference sequence).

The CDR3 DNA reads TGTGCCAGCAGCCGGACAGGGGCGAATTCACCCCTCCACTTT. It codes for CASSRTGANSPLHF. J is TRBJ1-6 and V is TRBV7-9, with 9 bases matching TRBD1. The CDR3 is 14 residues long. V gave up 5 bases and J gave up 7 bases; unmatched junction bases: 3. Germline CDR1 is SEHNR and CDR2 is FQNEAQ (reference sequence).

The rearrangement joins TRBV6-1 to TRBJ2-3; D might be TRBD2 (6 bases). Looked up from germline, CDR1 is MNHNS and CDR2 is SASEGT. This CDR3 has 14 amino acids. With 6 bases removed from V and 5 bases from J, the gap between germline ends came to 15 bases. DNA for the CDR3: TGTGCCAGCAGAACGGAGGGGCGCGGAGATACGCAGTATTTT. Translation: CASRTEGRGDTQYF.

CDR3: CSARPPTSGGFPRGDQYF. The CDR3 nucleotides are TGCAGTGCTAGGCCACCTACTAGCGGGGGGTTCCCGCGGGGGGACCAGTACTTC. The chain has TRBV20-1 and TRBJ2-5; TRBD2 matches 12 bases. V lost 3 bases and J lost 10; bases outside the gene matches: 21. The CDR3 contains 18 residues. Germline values: CDR1 DFQATT, CDR2 SNEGSKA (reference sequence).

This sequence joins TRBV25-1 and TRBJ2-4; no reliable D call. V was shortened by 3 bases and J by 9 bases, with 12 bases between the two germline ends. CDR1 MGHDK and CDR2 SYGVNS come from the germline V gene. The CDR3 is 13 amino acids. CDR3 nucleotide sequence: TGTGCCAGCAGTGATTCACGGCGAAGCATTCAGTACTTC. Protein sequence: CASSDSRRSIQYF.

This clonotype has at least ten counts. This chain joins TRBV7-2 and TRBJ2-7, with 8 bases matching TRBD1. Trimming removed 4 bases from V and 0 bases from J; junction bases left unmatched: 2. Germline CDR1 SGHTA, CDR2 FQGNSA. This CDR3 has 14 amino acids. CDR3 sequence (DNA): TGTGCCAGCAGCTGGACAGGGAGCTCCTACGAGCAGTACTTC. Protein sequence: CASSWTGSSYEQYF.

V and J are TRBV10-1 and TRBJ2-2; perhaps TRBD2 as D (6 bases). This CDR3 is 13 amino acids long. V lost 5 bases and J 7 bases, leaving 11 bases between the germline ends. In germline, CDR1 is WNHNN, CDR2 SYGVQD (reference sequence). The CDR3 here is CASSRDSLGELFF. In nucleotides, the CDR3 is TGCGCCAGCAGTCGGGACTCCCTCGGGGAGCTGTTTTTT.

A few counts support this clonotype. The CDR3 sequence: CASSLAIGFHEQYF. CDR3 coding DNA: TGCGCCAGCAGCTTGGCCATTGGGTTCCACGAGCAGTACTTC. The chain links TRBV5-1 to TRBJ2-7; no reliable D call. There are 14 residues in the CDR3. Between the trimmed V and J ends, which lost 0 bases and 5 bases, there was a span of 12 bases. CDR1 is SGHRS and CDR2 is YFSETQ in the germline V gene.

This clonotype appeared many times. V gene TRBV6-1 combines with J gene TRBJ2-1; 8 bases match TRBD1. V lost 7 bases and J lost 1; bases outside the gene matches: 6. Germline CDR1 reads MNHNS; CDR2 reads SASEGT. This CDR3 comprises 15 residues. The CDR3 DNA is TGTGCCAGCACCCCCCACAGGGGGTCCTACAATGAGCAGTTCTTC. Translated: CASTPHRGSYNEQFF.